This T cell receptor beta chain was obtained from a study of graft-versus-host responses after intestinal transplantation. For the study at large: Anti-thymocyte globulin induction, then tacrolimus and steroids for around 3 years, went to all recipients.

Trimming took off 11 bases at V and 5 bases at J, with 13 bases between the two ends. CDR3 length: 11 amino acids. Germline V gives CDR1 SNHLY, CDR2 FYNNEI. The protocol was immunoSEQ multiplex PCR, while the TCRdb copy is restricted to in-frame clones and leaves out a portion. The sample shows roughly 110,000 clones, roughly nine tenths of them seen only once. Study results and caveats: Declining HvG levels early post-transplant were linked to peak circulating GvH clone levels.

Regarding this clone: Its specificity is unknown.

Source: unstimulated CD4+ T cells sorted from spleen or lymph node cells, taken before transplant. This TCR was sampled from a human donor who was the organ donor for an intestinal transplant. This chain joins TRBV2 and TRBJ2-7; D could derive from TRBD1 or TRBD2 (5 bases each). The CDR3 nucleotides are TGTGCCTCGAGTCGGGGCCACGAGCAGTACTTC. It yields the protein CASSRGHEQYF.